The 8 T cell receptor beta chains presented below share a single source sample, sequenced in a study of metastatic and nonmetastatic thyroid tumors. Nobody among the patients had been given any treatment before thyroid surgery. TCRdb ran MiXCR on the PCR reads. The data hold roughly 5,100 clones, with roughly 34% observed a single time. The sample was adjacent normal tissue. Every receptor here comes from a female donor with papillary thyroid cancer or a benign thyroid nodule (not recorded which). Some clones in this sample may be carry-over from other donors' samples.

Only a few counts were recorded for this clone. The genes are TRBV10-3 and TRBJ1-1; no firm D call. There are 11 residues in the CDR3. From germline, CDR1 is ENHRY and CDR2 SYGVKD. Trimming took off 11 bases at V and 4 bases at J, with 11 bases between the two ends. The CDR3 DNA reads as TGTGCCGCCAGTAGAGGCACTGAAGCTTTCTTT. The encoded protein is CAASRGTEAFF.

The sample holds a few counts of this clone. J is TRBJ1-2 and V is TRBV7-3; D is possibly TRBD1 (6 bases). There are 15 residues in the CDR3. Germline V CDR1 and CDR2: SGHTA, FQGTGA. Trimming shortened V by 5 bases and J by 5 bases, and 18 bases separated the two germline ends. The DNA for the CDR3 is TGTGCCAGCAGCCTGGGACATACCAGTGGTTATGGCTACACCTTC. Protein sequence: CASSLGHTSGYGYTF. Full variable domain (outside the CDR3, taken from reference TRBV7-3 and TRBJ1-2): GAGVSQTPSNKVTEKGKYVELRCDPISGHTALYWYRQSLGQGPEFLIYFQGTGAADDSGLPNDRFFAVRPEGSVSTLKIQRTERGDSAVYLCASSLGHTSGYGYTFGSGTRLTVV.

There are a few counts of this clone. The rearrangement uses TRBV13 and TRBJ1-4, with TRBD1 identical over 9 bases. V shed 7 bases, J shed 5 bases, and the junction held 8 bases outside the gene matches. The CDR3 runs to 15 residues. CDR1 and CDR2 from the germline V gene are PRHDT and FYEKMQ (reference sequence). The CDR3 nucleotides are TGTGCCAGCACCGGGGGGACAGGGCCCAATGAAAAACTGTTTTTT. Residues: CASTGGTGPNEKLFF.

The chain couples TRBV25-1 to TRBJ2-3; 9 bases are a match to TRBD2. The germline CDR1 and CDR2 sequences are MGHDK and SYGVNS. This CDR3 has 16 amino acids. The V gene end was trimmed by 4 bases and the J gene end by 0 bases; junction bases not matched to a gene: 5. The CDR3 region has the DNA TGTGCCAGCAGTGCCGGGCTAGCGGGAAGCACAGATACGCAGTATTTT. Its protein is CASSAGLAGSTDTQYF.

This chain joins TRBV11-3 and TRBJ1-6; TRBD1 is a possible D gene (5 bases). CDR1 and CDR2 from the germline V gene are SGHNT and YENEEA. Trimming removed 6 bases at V and 8 bases at J, with 14 bases between. The CDR3 is 14 amino acids. In nucleotides, the CDR3 is TGTGCCAGCAGGGGGGGGTCCCCTCATTCACCCCTCCACTTT. Translated: CASRGGSPHSPLHF. Variable domain in full (rest from reference TRBV11-3 and TRBJ1-6): EAGVVQSPRYKIIEKKQPVAFWCNPISGHNTLYWYLQNLGQGPELLIRYENEEAVDDSQLPKDRFSAERLKGVDSTLKIQPAELGDSAVYLCASRGGSPHSPLHFGNGTRLTVT.

The chain employs TRBV6-1 and TRBJ2-7, with 11 bases that match TRBD1. This CDR3 region has 15 residues. The germline V gene encodes CDR1 MNHNS and CDR2 SASEGT. After removal of 7 bases from V and 7 bases from J, the junction contained 12 bases not matched to a gene. CDR3 sequence: CASNAKGQGGEEQYF. As DNA, the CDR3 is TGTGCCAGCAATGCCAAGGGACAGGGGGGGGAAGAGCAGTACTTC.

V and J are TRBV20-1 and TRBJ2-3; possible D gene TRBD1, 5 bases. The V and J ends lost 1 base and 2 bases respectively, with 10 bases between them. The germline V gene has CDR1 DFQATT and CDR2 SNEGSKA (reference sequence). The CDR3 is made up of 14 amino acids. In DNA form, the CDR3 reads TGCAGTGCTAGAGCCCCGGACATCACAGATACGCAGTATTTT. Residues: CSARAPDITDTQYF.

This rearrangement joins TRBV11-3 to TRBJ2-2, with D tentatively TRBD2 (5 bases). CDR1 and CDR2 (germline): SGHNT, YENEEA. Trimming pared 5 bases from V and 6 bases from J, leaving 10 bases between. There are 13 residues in the CDR3. The CDR3 DNA sequence: TGTGCCAGCAGCACTAGGTTCGCCGGGGAGCTGTTTTTT. Residues: CASSTRFAGELFF.